Following are 22 T cell receptor beta chains from one sample sequenced in a study of response to subunit inactivated influenza vaccine. TCRdb re-called the RT-PCR reads through MiXCR, storing one row per CDR3 protein. Among 500,000 to 700,000 distinct CDR3 sequences, around 25% were seen once, and the ten largest hold about 3%. The data were also submitted as part of a second study, on T cells expressing NK-cell markers. That paper adds: Scientists made TCR beta cDNA using 5'RACE template switching with UMIs.

The sequenced sample was CD4+ T cells sorted from PBMCs, obtained less than 13 days after vaccination. All receptors come from a man aged 50-60 years who received an inactivated influenza vaccine.

J is TRBJ2-3 and V is TRBV10-3; 11 nucleotides match TRBD2. The V and J ends lost 7 bases and 2 bases, in that order; junction bases with no gene match: 5. The CDR3 has 15 amino acids. Germline assignment: CDR1 ENHRY and CDR2 SYGVKD. The CDR3 spells CAITQGLADTDTQYF. The CDR3 region has the DNA TGTGCCATCACCCAGGGACTAGCGGACACAGATACGCAGTATTTT.

The V call is TRBV20-1, the J call TRBJ2-2, with 10 bases lining up with TRBD2. This CDR3 is 16 amino acids long. Germline CDR1 reads DFQATT; CDR2 reads SNEGSKA (reference sequence). V lost 5 bases and J lost 4; bases outside the gene matches: 10. CDR3 protein: CSAEDSGGTFTGELFF. Written as DNA, the CDR3 is TGCAGTGCTGAGGATAGCGGGGGGACATTCACCGGGGAGCTGTTTTTT.

This clonotype showed up just a few times. The chain is built from TRBV4-1 and TRBJ2-5; 12 bases align to TRBD2. CDR1 is MGHRA, CDR2 YSYEKL, per germline. CDR3 size: 18 residues. V lost 0 bases to trimming and J lost 3 bases; unmatched junction nucleotides: 8. CDR3 coding DNA: TGCGCCAGCAGCCAAGATTCCCTAGCGGGGGGGAGAAAAGAGACCCAGTACTTC. Its translation: CASSQDSLAGGRKETQYF.

The V gene is TRBV2, the J gene TRBJ1-2; weak D call: TRBD1 (5 bases). This CDR3 comprises 13 residues. Trimming shortened V by 7 bases and J by 4 bases, and 13 bases separated the two germline ends. CDR1 is SNHLY and CDR2 is FYNNEI in the germline V gene. DNA of the CDR3: TGTGCCAGCATCCCCCAGGGAGGCTATGGCTACACCTTC. It yields the protein CASIPQGGYGYTF.

The J gene is TRBJ2-7, the V gene TRBV5-1; D remains unclear. V shed 1 base and J shed 5 bases, with 13 bases lying between them. Germline CDR1 SGHRS, CDR2 YFSETQ. The CDR3 spans 14 residues. In DNA, the CDR3 is TGCGCCAGCAGCTTGCTCAAGGGTGGCGACGAGCAGTACTTC. It codes for CASSLLKGGDEQYF.

The chain recombines TRBV20-1 with TRBJ2-4; D might be TRBD1 (6 bases). Germline values: CDR1 DFQATT, CDR2 SNEGSKA (reference sequence). The CDR3 contains 13 residues. The ends were cut back, 3 bases at V and 3 bases at J, with 9 bases in the middle. Here the CDR3 reads CSASRGNKNIQYF. CDR3 coding DNA: TGCAGTGCTAGTAGGGGGAACAAAAACATTCAGTACTTC.

This clonotype was seen a few times. J is TRBJ1-2 and V is TRBV14; D is ambiguous. Trimming left V 1 base short and J 0 bases short, with 12 bases between. Germline lookup yields CDR1 SGHDN and CDR2 FVKESK. This CDR3 has 16 residues. For the CDR3, the DNA is TGTGCCAGCAGCCAAGGACTCACGGTCTCTAACTATGGCTACACCTTC. It yields the protein CASSQGLTVSNYGYTF.

The rearrangement joins TRBV29-1 to TRBJ2-5; TRBD1 matches 7 bases. The CDR3 runs 14 residues. The V segment lost 6 bases and the J segment 2 bases; nucleotides outside the gene matches: 9. Germline lookup yields CDR1 SQVTM and CDR2 ANQGSEA. Here the CDR3 DNA reads TGCAGCGTCTTAACCTGGGGACAGCAAGAGACCCAGTACTTC. It is translated as CSVLTWGQQETQYF.

This clonotype was observed many times. The chain couples TRBV7-2 to TRBJ1-4, with TRBD1 matching over 9 bases. The CDR3 runs to 14 residues. The V and J ends lost 4 bases and 8 bases, in that order; junction bases with no gene match: 5. CDR1 and CDR2 (germline): SGHTA, FQGNSA. CDR3 residues: CASSSRTGDEKLFF. CDR3 nucleotides: TGTGCCAGCAGCTCCAGGACAGGGGACGAAAAACTGTTTTTT.

The gene calls are TRBV3-1 and TRBJ1-1; weak D call: TRBD1 (5 bases). Deletions cut 4 bases from V and 4 bases from J, with 13 bases between. Germline loops: CDR1 LGHDT, CDR2 YNNKEL (reference sequence). This CDR3 comprises 14 residues. The CDR3: CASSLKDGGTEAFF. DNA for the CDR3: TGTGCCAGCAGCCTCAAGGACGGGGGCACTGAAGCTTTCTTT.

The chain has TRBV24-1 and TRBJ2-7; 9 nucleotides align to TRBD1. CDR3 length: 15 residues. Germline V gene data show CDR1 as KGHDR and CDR2 as SFDVKD. Losses at the gene ends were 4 bases for V and 6 bases for J; bases not matched to a gene: 9. CDR3 in amino acids: CATSDPTGTGSEQYF. The DNA of the CDR3 is TGTGCCACCAGTGACCCTACCGGGACAGGGTCCGAGCAGTACTTC.

For this clonotype: A much larger clonotype is one base distant, so this may be a read error. This sequence joins TRBV28 and TRBJ1-2; weak D call: TRBD1 (5 bases). The V and J ends lost 7 bases and 7 bases respectively, with 19 bases between them. The germline V gene has CDR1 MDHEN and CDR2 SYDVKM. The CDR3 runs to 14 residues. The CDR3 here is CASTIPWGDFGYTF. In DNA, the CDR3 is TGTGCCAGCACTATCCCTTGGGGCGACTTTGGCTACACCTTC.

The rearrangement joins TRBV18 to TRBJ1-2; 7 bases match TRBD1. The germline V gene encodes CDR1 KGHSH and CDR2 LQKENI. Unmatched junction bases numbered 12, after V lost 7 bases and J lost 4 bases. The CDR3 runs to 15 residues. This chain's CDR3 is CASWPGQPRGYGYTF. CDR3 coding DNA: TGTGCCAGCTGGCCGGGACAGCCCAGGGGCTATGGCTACACCTTC.

J is TRBJ1-4 and V is TRBV7-9; no clear D gene. The V end lost 5 bases, the J end lost 5 bases, and 15 bases lay between the germline ends. In germline, CDR1 is SEHNR, CDR2 FQNEAQ (reference sequence). CDR3 length equals 15 residues. DNA for the CDR3: TGTGCCAGCAGCGGCCCGCCTGTGGGGAATGAAAAACTGTTTTTT. This codes for CASSGPPVGNEKLFF.

V and J are TRBV2 and TRBJ2-5; no reliable D call. This CDR3 contains 13 residues. From germline, CDR1 is SNHLY and CDR2 FYNNEI. V was clipped by 4 bases and J by 2 bases, with 8 bases between them. DNA for the CDR3: TGTGCCAGCAGTGTTCGAAGACAAGAGACCCAGTACTTC. Its protein product is CASSVRRQETQYF.

This clonotype was seen at least ten times. This chain connects TRBV20-1 to TRBJ1-1; weak D call: TRBD1 (6 bases). CDR3 length equals 12 residues. Trimming pared 3 bases from V and 1 base from J, leaving 6 bases between. Germline assignment: CDR1 DFQATT and CDR2 SNEGSKA (reference sequence). The CDR3 coding sequence is TGCAGTGCTAGGACAGGGAACACTGAAGCTTTCTTT. It is translated as CSARTGNTEAFF.

This clonotype was seen a handful of times. The chain joins TRBV6-2 or TRBV6-3 to TRBJ1-5; D gene unclear. The V gene's germline CDR1 is MNHEY and CDR2 SVGEGT. The CDR3 is made up of 15 amino acids. Trimming took off 0 bases at V and 7 bases at J, with 13 bases between the two ends. CDR3 bases: TGTGCCAGCAGTTACTCGAGTGGGTTCGGCCAGCCCCAGCATTTT. Residues: CASSYSSGFGQPQHF.

The chain recombines TRBV4-3 with TRBJ2-7, with 7 bases aligning to TRBD1. This CDR3 comprises 15 residues. The junction had 7 bases not matched to a gene; V was cut back by 0 bases and J by 5 bases. Germline loops: CDR1 LGHNA, CDR2 YSLEER. This CDR3 reads CASSQEMDRFDEQYF. CDR3 nucleotides: TGCGCCAGCAGCCAAGAAATGGACAGGTTCGACGAGCAGTACTTC.

This chain connects TRBV20-1 to TRBJ2-7; 8 nucleotides agree with TRBD1. Germline trimming cut 5 bases from V and 2 bases from J; bases unmatched to any gene: 5. Germline CDR1 DFQATT, CDR2 SNEGSKA (reference sequence). The CDR3 runs 13 residues. The CDR3 reads CSAWDRKTYEQYF. The CDR3 nucleotides read TGCAGTGCTTGGGACAGGAAAACCTACGAGCAGTACTTC.

This sequence joins TRBV7-2 and TRBJ2-7; tentative D call: TRBD2 (5 bases). The ends were cut back, 4 bases at V and 10 bases at J, with 17 bases in the middle. CDR1 is SGHTA and CDR2 is FQGNSA in the germline V gene. The CDR3 length is 13 residues. CDR3 residues: CASSSTSRERQYF. The CDR3 nucleotides are TGTGCCAGCAGCTCTACGTCCCGGGAACGTCAGTACTTC.

This clonotype was picked up a small number of times. V gene TRBV10-3 combines with J gene TRBJ1-5; D gene uncertain. This CDR3 has 12 residues. V lost 8 bases to trimming and J lost 2 bases, with 7 bases between them. Germline lookup yields CDR1 ENHRY and CDR2 SYGVKD. The CDR3 coding sequence is TGTGCCATCCCGGACCGCAATCAGCCCCAGCATTTT. As protein: CAIPDRNQPQHF.

This clonotype turned up a few times. The chain has TRBV7-2 and TRBJ2-4; D perhaps matches TRBD2 (5 bases). The CDR3 loop spans 14 amino acids. CDR1 and CDR2 from the germline V gene are SGHTA and FQGNSA. V dropped 0 bases and J dropped 5 bases, with 8 bases sitting between them. The CDR3 bases are TGTGCCAGCAGCTTAGCGCAACTAGAAAACATTCAGTACTTC. Residues: CASSLAQLENIQYF.